The 24 T cell receptor beta chains given below trace back to one sample, sequenced in a study of cytomegalovirus exposure and HLA in healthy donors. Primers included in the PCR were 60 Vbeta and 13 Jbeta primers. The method was immunoSEQ multiplex PCR; TCRdb's version includes in-frame clones alone and lacks a portion of them. The sample has about 120,000 clones, more than 65% seen once; the top ten hold about a tenth. The sample taken for sequencing was PBMCs. Source of these receptors: a man between 40 and 49 years old in good health and CMV-seropositive.

The chain couples TRBV27 to TRBJ2-7; D is ambiguous. The V gene lost 6 bases and the J gene lost 3 bases, with 9 bases spanning the gap. CDR3 size: 12 residues. CDR1 and CDR2 (germline): MNHEY, SMNVEV (reference sequence). The CDR3 DNA reads as TGTGCCAGCAGGTTAAACGGCTACGAGCAGTACTTC. Translation: CASRLNGYEQYF.

The rearrangement joins TRBV7-9 to TRBJ2-7, with a tentative D call TRBD2 (5 bases). CDR3 length equals 12 residues. Germline lookup yields CDR1 SEHNR and CDR2 FQNEAQ (reference sequence). V shed 5 bases and J shed 6 bases, with 11 bases lying between them. This chain's CDR3 is CASSRPGSEQYF. CDR3 sequence (DNA): TGTGCCAGCAGCCGGCCTGGGAGCGAGCAGTACTTC.

The chain links TRBV28 to TRBJ1-1, with unresolved D. Trimming took 3 bases from V and 4 from J, leaving 9 bases between them. The CDR3 is 13 residues long. CDR1 MDHEN and CDR2 SYDVKM come from the germline V gene. CDR3 amino acids: CASSFVGVTEAFF. The CDR3 DNA follows: TGTGCCAGCAGTTTTGTGGGAGTCACTGAAGCTTTCTTT. Using reference TRBV28 and TRBJ1-1 for the parts outside the CDR3, the full variable domain is DVKVTQSSRYLVKRTGEKVFLECVQDMDHENMFWYRQDPGLGLRLIYFSYDVKMKEKGDIPEGYSVSREKKERFSLILESASTNQTSMYLCASSFVGVTEAFFGQGTRLTVV.

Concerning this clone itself: A read error may account for a junction end that differs from germline. This chain connects TRBV7-9 to TRBJ2-1; D gene ambiguous. CDR1 and CDR2 from the germline V gene are SEHNR and FQNEAQ (reference sequence). This CDR3 comprises 16 residues. The CDR3 region has the DNA TGTTCCAGCAGTTCTAGAGCCCTGAGCTCCTACAATGAGCAGTTCTTC. Amino acid sequence: CSSSSRALSSYNEQFF. The full variable domain, rest sourced from reference TRBV7-9 and TRBJ2-1, is DTGVSQNPRHKITKRGQNVTFRCDPISEHNRLYWYRQTLGQGPEFLTYFQNEAQLEKSRLLSDRFSAERPKGSFSTLEIQRTEQGDSAMYLCSSSSRALSSYNEQFFGPGTRLTVL.

This clone was seen a few times. The chain is built from TRBV7-3 and TRBJ1-1; the D gene is possibly TRBD1 (6 bases). Germline V gives CDR1 SGHTA, CDR2 FQGTGA. Trimming took off 5 bases at V and 6 bases at J, with 16 bases between the two ends. The CDR3 has 14 residues. The CDR3 nucleotides are TGTGCCAGCAGCAAGACAGGATCGTCGGCTGAAGCTTTCTTT. Protein sequence: CASSKTGSSAEAFF. Variable domain in full (rest from reference TRBV7-3 and TRBJ1-1): GAGVSQTPSNKVTEKGKYVELRCDPISGHTALYWYRQSLGQGPEFLIYFQGTGAADDSGLPNDRFFAVRPEGSVSTLKIQRTERGDSAVYLCASSKTGSSAEAFFGQGTRLTVV.

This sequence joins TRBV4-3 and TRBJ2-1, with 9 nucleotides matching TRBD1. The CDR3 consists of 18 residues. Germline loops: CDR1 LGHNA, CDR2 YSLEER. V lost 4 bases, J lost 1 base, and 11 bases stayed unmatched. The CDR3 DNA reads TGCGCCAGCAGCCTCACGTTACCGGGACAGGGTTCCTACAATGAGCAGTTCTTC. Translating it yields CASSLTLPGQGSYNEQFF.

The DNA of the CDR3 is TGCGCCAGCAGCCATCCGGGAACGAGAACCGGGGAGCTGTTTTTT. This translates into CASSHPGTRTGELFF. This rearrangement joins TRBV4-1 to TRBJ2-2, with D perhaps TRBD2 (5 bases). CDR1 and CDR2 (germline): MGHRA, YSYEKL. The CDR3 extends over 15 amino acids. V lost 3 bases, J lost 5 bases, and 13 bases lay in between.

This clone was detected a few times. The J gene is TRBJ2-1, the V gene TRBV9, with 11 bases that match TRBD1. With V trimmed by 3 bases and J by 8 bases, 13 bases remained unmatched. The CDR3 has 17 residues. The germline V gene encodes CDR1 SGDLS and CDR2 YYNGEE. CDR3 residues: CASSDPSGTGGGDEQFF. The CDR3 nucleotides are TGTGCCAGCAGCGACCCCAGCGGGACAGGGGGTGGTGATGAGCAGTTCTTC.

The CDR3, as DNA: TGCAGCGTTCTTGGGACAGGGGGCCCCGGGGAGCTGTTTTTT. Its protein is CSVLGTGGPGELFF. The chain couples TRBV29-1 to TRBJ2-2; 12 bases agree with TRBD1. The CDR3 totals 14 residues. Per germline, CDR1 SQVTM and CDR2 ANQGSEA. J gave up 6 bases and V 5 bases, and 4 bases lay outside the gene matches.

This clone occurred a few times. The chain has TRBV9 and TRBJ1-5, with D uncertain. This CDR3 is 14 amino acids long. The V gene lost 3 bases and the J gene lost 3 bases, with 10 bases spanning the gap. The germline V gene has CDR1 SGDLS and CDR2 YYNGEE. As DNA, the CDR3 is TGTGCCAGCAGCGGGGAGGGAATCAATCAGCCCCAGCATTTT. Translation gives CASSGEGINQPQHF.

The V gene is TRBV7-2, the J gene TRBJ2-7, with 9 bases identical to TRBD2. The CDR3 is made up of 15 amino acids. Trimming removed 5 bases from V and 2 bases from J; junction bases left unmatched: 7. The germline CDR1 and CDR2 sequences are SGHTA and FQGNSA. DNA of the CDR3: TGTGCCAGCAGCCCGGGAGCGGGGGGTGCCTACGAGCAGTACTTC. Translated, it gives CASSPGAGGAYEQYF.

This chain links TRBV28 with TRBJ2-7; 12 bases are a match to TRBD1. Germline CDR1 is MDHEN and CDR2 is SYDVKM. The CDR3 runs 15 residues. V lost 6 bases to trimming and J lost 6 bases; unmatched junction nucleotides: 9. The CDR3: CASSLAGTGGFEQYF. CDR3 bases: TGTGCCAGCAGCCTTGCCGGGACAGGGGGCTTCGAGCAGTACTTC.

This clone was counted a few times. The chain links TRBV4-1 to TRBJ2-5; 10 bases match TRBD2. With 1 base clipped from V and 1 base from J, the junction kept 3 bases outside the gene matches. The CDR3 length is 16 residues. CDR1 and CDR2 (germline): MGHRA, YSYEKL. The CDR3 sequence is CASSQARTSGQETQYF. The DNA of the CDR3 is TGCGCCAGCAGCCAAGCGAGGACTAGCGGCCAAGAGACCCAGTACTTC.

The chain is built from TRBV6-1 and TRBJ2-7; perhaps TRBD2 as D (7 bases). V was shortened by 3 bases and J by 2 bases, with 23 bases between the two germline ends. The CDR3 is 18 amino acids. CDR1 MNHNS and CDR2 SASEGT come from the germline V gene. The CDR3 loop reads CASSDGFSRGLSPYEQYF. The DNA for the CDR3 is TGTGCCAGCAGTGACGGGTTTTCGCGGGGGCTCTCTCCCTACGAGCAGTACTTC.

The chain employs TRBV7-9 and TRBJ1-1; maybe TRBD1 (5 bases). Germline V gene data show CDR1 as SEHNR and CDR2 as FQNEAQ (reference sequence). The ends were cut back, 5 bases at V and 1 base at J, with 8 bases in the middle. The CDR3 is made up of 13 amino acids. The CDR3 region is CASSQDRNTEAFF. DNA for the CDR3: TGTGCCAGCAGCCAAGACAGGAACACTGAAGCTTTCTTT.

This chain connects TRBV15 to TRBJ2-2; D might be TRBD1 (6 bases). Germline CDR1 and CDR2: LNHNV and YYDKDF (reference sequence). Trimming pared 1 base from V and 6 bases from J, leaving 15 bases between. The CDR3 runs to 16 residues. CDR3 sequence: CATSRAFNRVAGELFF. CDR3 DNA sequence: TGTGCCACCAGCAGAGCCTTTAACAGGGTGGCCGGGGAGCTGTTTTTT. The whole variable domain, filled in from reference TRBV15 and TRBJ2-2, reads DAMVIQNPRYQVTQFGKPVTLSCSQTLNHNVMYWYQQKSSQAPKLLFHYYDKDFNNEADTPDNFQSRRPNTSFCFLDIRSPGLGDTAMYLCATSRAFNRVAGELFFGEGSRLTVL.

The V gene is TRBV7-2, the J gene TRBJ1-6, with D possibly matching TRBD1 (5 bases). The V gene's germline CDR1 is SGHTA and CDR2 FQGNSA. Trimming stripped 2 bases from V and 10 bases from J, with 15 bases between. The CDR3 length is 15 residues. CDR3 residues: CASSLSASTVSPLHF. CDR3 DNA sequence: TGTGCCAGCAGCTTATCGGCCTCGACAGTGTCACCCCTCCACTTT.

This chain connects TRBV5-5 to TRBJ1-2; D remains unclear. The germline V gene has CDR1 SGHKS and CDR2 YYEKEE (reference sequence). Trimming pared 2 bases from V and 8 bases from J, leaving 13 bases between. The CDR3 length is 13 residues. Here the CDR3 reads CASSFYGRRGYTF. CDR3 coding DNA: TGTGCCAGCAGCTTTTATGGCCGGCGGGGCTACACCTTC.

J is TRBJ2-3 and V is TRBV11-2, with 10 bases identical to TRBD2. Germline V gene data show CDR1 as SGHAT and CDR2 as FQNNGV. V lost 1 base and J lost 8; bases outside the gene matches: 3. This CDR3 is 14 amino acids long. The CDR3 spells CASSLVPSGGTQYF. CDR3 in DNA: TGTGCCAGCAGCTTAGTTCCTAGCGGGGGTACGCAGTATTTT.

The rearrangement links TRBV28 to TRBJ2-7; 10 bases map to TRBD1. The ends lost 10 bases at V and 6 bases at J; junction bases unmatched: 24. CDR3 length: 18 amino acids. Per the germline V gene, CDR1 is MDHEN and CDR2 is SYDVKM. The CDR3 sequence: CATYPFGQGGFSVTEQYF. The CDR3 DNA follows: TGTGCCACATACCCCTTCGGACAGGGGGGATTTAGTGTTACCGAGCAGTACTTC.

This clone has only a few counts. The chain is built from TRBV11-3 and TRBJ2-7; 7 bases align to TRBD2. The CDR3 has 15 amino acids. The V gene's germline CDR1 is SGHNT and CDR2 YENEEA. V lost 5 bases and J lost 3; bases outside the gene matches: 10. In nucleotides, the CDR3 is TGTGCCAGCAGCAGCGGGGCTAAGCCTAACTACGAGCAGTACTTC. Its protein product is CASSSGAKPNYEQYF.

The V call is TRBV27, the J call TRBJ2-1; D uncertain. Per germline, CDR1 MNHEY and CDR2 SMNVEV (reference sequence). Trimming pared 7 bases from V and 7 bases from J, leaving 17 bases between. The CDR3 covers 14 residues. This CDR3 is CASMVAGIRNEQFF. Written as DNA, the CDR3 is TGTGCCAGCATGGTGGCAGGTATCAGGAATGAGCAGTTCTTC.

The chain couples TRBV7-9 to TRBJ2-2; 8 nucleotides line up with TRBD1. CDR1 is SEHNR and CDR2 is FQNEAQ in the germline V gene (reference sequence). J gave up 4 bases and V 0 bases, and 4 bases lay outside the gene matches. This CDR3 spans 16 amino acids. The CDR3 sequence is CASSLAHRGSTGELFF. The CDR3 nucleotides are TGTGCCAGCAGCTTAGCGCACAGGGGGAGCACCGGGGAGCTGTTTTTT. The variable domain in full, completed from reference TRBV7-9 and TRBJ2-2, reads DTGVSQNPRHKITKRGQNVTFRCDPISEHNRLYWYRQTLGQGPEFLTYFQNEAQLEKSRLLSDRFSAERPKGSFSTLEIQRTEQGDSAMYLCASSLAHRGSTGELFFGEGSRLTVL.

The rearrangement uses TRBV27 and TRBJ2-1, with unresolved D. This CDR3 region has 15 residues. Trimming pared 4 bases from V and 3 bases from J, leaving 13 bases between. The germline CDR1 and CDR2 sequences are MNHEY and SMNVEV (reference sequence). The CDR3 loop reads CASSSRGLDYNEQFF. CDR3 bases: TGTGCCAGCAGTTCCAGAGGCTTAGACTACAATGAGCAGTTCTTC.